The 21 T cell receptor beta chains given below trace back to one sample, sequenced in a study of blood T cells in healthy people across ages. The second PCR ran about 6 to 12 cycles with a sample-barcoded 5' primer and J-beta primers. Each CDR3 protein gets one entry after TCRdb re-called the 5' RACE reads with MiXCR. The sample consists of approximately 800,000 distinct CDR3 sequences, under 30% of them appearing once. These sequences were also reported in another study, on T cells of mothers and their children.

Sequencing input: blood. The receptors come from a boy between 10 and 17 years old in good health.

The chain uses TRBV18 and TRBJ1-5; D possibly corresponds to TRBD1 (5 bases). V gave up 3 bases and J gave up 7 bases, with 13 bases separating them. Germline CDR1 and CDR2: KGHSH and LQKENI. The length of the CDR3 is 14 residues. The CDR3 is CASSPGTLGQPQHF. CDR3 sequence (DNA): TGTGCCAGCTCACCCGGGACTCTAGGACAGCCCCAGCATTTT.

This clonotype has a handful of counts. Here the CDR3 DNA reads TGCAGCGTCGAGACAGGCCTCAATCAGCCCCAGCATTTT. Protein sequence: CSVETGLNQPQHF. This chain links TRBV29-1 with TRBJ1-5; perhaps TRBD1 as D (6 bases). Trimming removed 6 bases from V and 3 bases from J, with 12 bases in between. The CDR3 totals 13 residues. Germline V gene lookup returns CDR1 SQVTM and CDR2 ANQGSEA.

CDR3 bases: TGTGCCAGCATCCCCGGGCTAGCGAGGTACAATGAGCAGTTCTTC. It codes for CASIPGLARYNEQFF. This rearrangement joins TRBV12-3 or TRBV12-4 to TRBJ2-1, with D possibly matching TRBD2 (6 bases). The V end was cut by 7 bases, the J end by 4 bases, with 17 bases between. CDR3 length: 15 amino acids.

The CDR3, as DNA: TGTGCCAGCAGCTTATCGCTAGGGCCCCAGCATTTT. Translated, it gives CASSLSLGPQHF. The chain joins TRBV7-2 to TRBJ1-5; D remains ambiguous. Trimming took off 2 bases at V and 9 bases at J, with 8 bases between the two ends. The CDR3 covers 12 residues. In germline, CDR1 is SGHTA, CDR2 FQGNSA.

V and J are TRBV29-1 and TRBJ2-3; D is ambiguous. Germline CDR1 reads SQVTM; CDR2 reads ANQGSEA. V was pared by 3 bases and J by 2 bases, with 6 bases between. The CDR3 extends over 12 amino acids. Here the CDR3 reads CSVEEFTDTQYF. The CDR3 DNA is TGCAGCGTTGAGGAATTCACAGATACGCAGTATTTT.

V usage is TRBV5-1 and J usage is TRBJ1-1; D remains unclear. Trimming took off 1 base at V and 3 bases at J, with 10 bases between the two ends. Germline CDR1 SGHRS, CDR2 YFSETQ. The CDR3 contains 14 residues. The CDR3, as DNA: TGCGCCAGCAGCTTGCACGGGAGCGACACTGAAGCTTTCTTT. Its translation is CASSLHGSDTEAFF.

This clonotype was recorded a few times. The chain is built from TRBV20-1 and TRBJ2-5, with D possibly matching TRBD1 (5 bases). The J call may be in error: the DNA end matches TRBJ2-7 better. Germline V gene lookup returns CDR1 DFQATT and CDR2 SNEGSKA (reference sequence). CDR3 length: 13 residues. The CDR3 coding sequence is TGCAGTGCTACGGACATCAGCCCCTACGAGCAGTACTTC. Translated, it gives CSATDISPYEQYF.

There are a few counts of this clonotype. This chain joins TRBV6-2 or TRBV6-3 and TRBJ1-2; D uncertain. V lost 8 bases to trimming and J lost 3 bases, with 7 bases between them. The germline gives CDR1 MNHEY, CDR2 SVGEGT. The CDR3 runs to 11 residues. The CDR3 sequence: CASEDYYGYTF. As DNA, the CDR3 is TGTGCCAGCGAGGATTACTATGGCTACACCTTC.

This clonotype came up a few times. The chain's CDR3 is CASSVGRENIQYF. The DNA for the CDR3 is TGTGCCAGCAGTGTGGGTCGCGAAAACATTCAGTACTTC. V usage is TRBV28 and J usage is TRBJ2-4; no clear D gene. CDR3 length: 13 amino acids. Between the trimmed V and J ends, which lost 5 bases and 5 bases, there was a span of 10 bases. Per germline, CDR1 MDHEN and CDR2 SYDVKM.

The V and J genes are TRBV11-2 and TRBJ2-2, with TRBD1 as a possible D gene (7 bases). Germline V gene sequence: CDR1 SGHAT, CDR2 FQNNGV. V lost 2 bases to trimming and J lost 5 bases, with 15 bases between them. CDR3 size: 16 residues. The CDR3 bases are TGTGCCAGCAGCTTAAGGTGGAGGGGGCGGACCGGGGAGCTGTTTTTT. Translating gives CASSLRWRGRTGELFF.

The chain couples TRBV5-5 to TRBJ1-3, with D uncertain. The CDR3 totals 16 residues. The germline CDR1 and CDR2 sequences are SGHKS and YYEKEE (reference sequence). The V gene lost 0 bases and the J gene lost 0 bases, with 10 bases spanning the gap. The DNA of the CDR3 is TGTGCCAGCAGCTTGGCGGAGGGAATCTCTGGAAACACCATATATTTT. It yields the protein CASSLAEGISGNTIYF.

V is TRBV28 and J is TRBJ2-5, with D possibly TRBD1 on 7 matching bases. This CDR3 region has 16 residues. Per the germline V gene, CDR1 is MDHEN and CDR2 is SYDVKM. With 4 bases removed from V and 5 bases from J, the gap between germline ends came to 20 bases. CDR3 DNA: TGTGCCAGCAGTTCACCAGGGGGAGGAAAGTCTGAGACCCAGTACTTC. The encoded protein is CASSSPGGGKSETQYF.

The table lists this clonotype with a few counts. This sequence joins TRBV29-1 and TRBJ2-1; TRBD2 matches at 11 bases. The germline CDR1 and CDR2 sequences are SQVTM and ANQGSEA. The junction had 6 bases not matched to a gene; V was cut back by 7 bases and J by 4 bases. The CDR3 totals 14 residues. CDR3 nucleotides: TGCAGCGCAGAAACTAGCGGGGGTTACAATGAGCAGTTCTTC. Translating gives CSAETSGGYNEQFF.

The V gene is TRBV3-1, the J gene TRBJ2-2; TRBD2 matches at 7 bases. This CDR3 contains 16 residues. V shed 1 base and J 4 bases; nucleotides not matched to a gene: 6. The V gene's germline CDR1 is LGHDT and CDR2 YNNKEL (reference sequence). CDR3 bases: TGTGCCAGCAGCCAAGCCAGCGGGGAGGGCACCGGGGAGCTGTTTTTT. It codes for CASSQASGEGTGELFF.

V gene TRBV12-5 combines with J gene TRBJ2-1; the D is unclear. Trimming took off 1 base at V and 6 bases at J, with 10 bases between the two ends. This CDR3 is built from 14 residues. CDR1 LGHNT and CDR2 FRNRAP come from the germline V gene. CDR3 coding DNA: TGTGCTAGTGGTTTGGCGCCAATGAGCAATGAGCAGTTCTTC. Its protein product is CASGLAPMSNEQFF. Supplemented by reference TRBV12-5 and TRBJ2-1, the full variable domain reads DARVTQTPRHKVTEMGQEVTMRCQPILGHNTVFWYRQTMMQGLELLAYFRNRAPLDDSGMPKDRFSAEMPDATLATLKIQPSEPRDSAVYFCASGLAPMSNEQFFGPGTRLTVL.

Ten or more counts support this clonotype. V is TRBV9 and J is TRBJ2-5; TRBD2 aligns across 10 bases. Germline V gene sequence: CDR1 SGDLS, CDR2 YYNGEE. The CDR3 contains 16 residues. J was trimmed by 6 bases and V by 4 bases; bases with no gene match: 12. DNA of the CDR3: TGTGCCAGCAGCCCGACCGGGACTAGCGCCCCCAAGACCCAGTACTTC. Its protein product is CASSPTGTSAPKTQYF.

This clonotype was detected a few times. The chain combines TRBV15 with TRBJ2-1; D is undetermined. The CDR3 totals 13 residues. Germline values: CDR1 LNHNV, CDR2 YYDKDF (reference sequence). With 6 bases removed from V and 6 bases from J, the gap between germline ends came to 12 bases. The CDR3 nucleotides read TGTGCCACCAGGAGCCCAGCTCGCAATGAGCAGTTCTTC. As protein: CATRSPARNEQFF.

This chain connects TRBV4-3 to TRBJ1-1; TRBD1 matches at 8 bases. CDR3 length: 18 residues. Germline lookup yields CDR1 LGHNA and CDR2 YSLEER. Trimming removed 4 bases from V and 1 base from J; junction bases left unmatched: 14. The CDR3 DNA sequence: TGCGCCAGCAGCCCTACCTATATGGCCAGGGGGCCGAACACTGAAGCTTTCTTT. It translates to CASSPTYMARGPNTEAFF.

This clonotype was seen a handful of times. The chain couples TRBV12-3 or TRBV12-4 to TRBJ2-5; D is undetermined. Matching the DNA end better, TRBJ2-1 makes the J call doubtful. The CDR3 totals 11 residues. The CDR3: CASMAINEQFF. DNA of the CDR3: TGTGCCAGCATGGCTATCAATGAGCAGTTCTTC.

The chain is built from TRBV12-3 or TRBV12-4 and TRBJ2-1; 10 nucleotides align to TRBD2. Germline trimming cut 10 bases from V and 8 bases from J; bases unmatched to any gene: 14. The CDR3 extends over 15 amino acids. The CDR3 loop reads CAIGTAGGPVDEQFF. For the CDR3, the DNA is TGTGCCATAGGAACAGCGGGGGGGCCTGTCGATGAGCAGTTCTTC.

The gene calls are TRBV6-5 and TRBJ2-4; no definite D call. Germline V lookup: CDR1 MNHEY, CDR2 SVGAGI. The CDR3 contains 16 residues. V lost 0 bases to trimming and J lost 0 bases, with 9 bases between them. In DNA, the CDR3 is TGTGCCAGCAGTTACTCGGGGAAGGGAGCCAAAAACATTCAGTACTTC. Translating it yields CASSYSGKGAKNIQYF.